The 27 T cell receptor beta chains below were found in one sample sequenced in a study of blood T cell repertoires in COVID-19. Method: immunoSEQ multiplex PCR; TCRdb's copy keeps in-frame clones and lacks some. The sample lists some 320,000 clones; about 87% were seen once. Material: peripheral blood. Every receptor here comes from a woman aged 50 to 60 who had recovered from COVID-19.

The chain couples TRBV19 to TRBJ2-1; 10 positions agree with TRBD2. The CDR3 spans 15 residues. From germline, CDR1 is LNHDA and CDR2 SQIVND (reference sequence). After removal of 10 bases from V and 0 bases from J, the junction contained 6 bases not matched to a gene. The CDR3 DNA sequence: TGTGCCACCAGCAGCGGGAGGGACTCCTACAATGAGCAGTTCTTC. Protein: CATSSGRDSYNEQFF.

The V and J genes are TRBV7-9 and TRBJ2-1; the match to TRBD2 covers 7 bases. The CDR3 extends over 17 amino acids. The V and J ends lost 5 bases and 0 bases, in that order; junction bases with no gene match: 10. CDR1 and CDR2 from the germline V gene are SEHNR and FQNEAQ (reference sequence). The DNA for the CDR3 is TGTGCCAGCAGCGGCAGCGTGGGGGGGAGCTCCTACAATGAGCAGTTCTTC. It encodes CASSGSVGGSSYNEQFF.

The chain employs TRBV5-5 and TRBJ1-3; 7 nucleotides agree with TRBD1. Trimming removed 0 bases from V and 3 bases from J; junction bases left unmatched: 0. CDR1 SGHKS and CDR2 YYEKEE come from the germline V gene (reference sequence). The CDR3 runs 14 residues. The CDR3 DNA reads as TGTGCCAGCAGCTTGGACAGGGGTGGAAACACCATATATTTT. This sequence encodes CASSLDRGGNTIYF.

V gene TRBV6-5 combines with J gene TRBJ1-1; 8 nucleotides match TRBD1. The CDR3 totals 14 residues. J gave up 5 bases and V 2 bases, and 4 bases lay outside the gene matches. Germline CDR1 reads MNHEY; CDR2 reads SVGAGI. The CDR3 DNA reads TGTGCCAGCAGTTACCGGACAGGGAGGACTGAAGCTTTCTTT. Residues: CASSYRTGRTEAFF.

As concerns this clone: Other DNA sequences in this sample translate to the same CDR3. This chain connects TRBV15 to TRBJ2-7; possible D gene TRBD1, 6 bases. Trimming stripped 0 bases from V and 3 bases from J, with 6 bases between. The CDR3 runs 13 residues. Per the germline V gene, CDR1 is LNHNV and CDR2 is YYDKDF (reference sequence). The CDR3 nucleotides are TGTGCCACCAGCAGAGACAGGGGCTACGAGCAGTACTTC. This translates into CATSRDRGYEQYF.

This CDR3 is CASSPTSSRGETQYF. The CDR3 DNA is TGTGCCAGCAGCCCCACCTCGAGCAGGGGCGAGACCCAGTACTTC. The gene calls are TRBV11-2 and TRBJ2-5, with a tentative D call TRBD1 (6 bases). This CDR3 spans 15 amino acids. V lost 5 bases, J lost 5 bases, and 18 bases lay in between. Looked up from germline, CDR1 is SGHAT and CDR2 is FQNNGV. The complete variable domain, with remaining parts taken from reference TRBV11-2 and TRBJ2-5, reads EAGVAQSPRYKIIEKRQSVAFWCNPISGHATLYWYQQILGQGPKLLIQFQNNGVVDDSQLPKDRFSAERLKGVDSTLKIQPAKLEDSAVYLCASSPTSSRGETQYFGPGTRLLVL.

This clone was counted a few times. DNA for the CDR3: TGTGCCAGCAGTTATGGGACAGGTTCACCCCTCCACTTT. Its protein is CASSYGTGSPLHF. The gene calls are TRBV6-5 and TRBJ1-6; 8 nucleotides line up with TRBD1. The germline CDR1 and CDR2 sequences are MNHEY and SVGAGI. CDR3 length: 13 residues. The junction had 1 base not matched to a gene; V was cut back by 3 bases and J by 9 bases.

The V call is TRBV7-9, the J call TRBJ1-3; TRBD1 matches 7 bases. V lost 7 bases, J lost 4 bases, and 7 bases stayed unmatched. Germline CDR1 SEHNR, CDR2 FQNEAQ (reference sequence). The length of the CDR3 is 14 residues. CDR3 DNA sequence: TGTGCCAGCACCACCGGGACAGCAGGAAACACCATATATTTT. Residues: CASTTGTAGNTIYF.

This chain uses TRBV5-1 with TRBJ1-2; the match to TRBD1 covers 10 bases. The J segment lost 8 bases and the V segment lost 0 bases, leaving 4 bases of the junction unmatched. The CDR3 is 14 amino acids. Per the germline V gene, CDR1 is SGHRS and CDR2 is YFSETQ. The CDR3 sequence is CASSLGQGASGYTF. In DNA form, the CDR3 reads TGCGCCAGCAGCTTGGGACAGGGGGCATCGGGCTACACCTTC.

Written as DNA, the CDR3 is TGCGCCAGCAGCCCGCAGGGACAGGGTGCCACTGAAGCTTTCTTT. Translating it yields CASSPQGQGATEAFF. The rearrangement links TRBV5-1 to TRBJ1-1, with 9 bases identical to TRBD1. V dropped 4 bases and J dropped 4; count of bases not matched to a gene: 8. The CDR3 is made up of 15 amino acids. Looked up from germline, CDR1 is SGHRS and CDR2 is YFSETQ.

The gene calls are TRBV11-2 and TRBJ2-1; D perhaps matches TRBD1 (6 bases). This CDR3 spans 13 amino acids. Trimming removed 6 bases at V and 5 bases at J, with 11 bases between. Per germline, CDR1 SGHAT and CDR2 FQNNGV. The CDR3 DNA reads TGTGCCAGCAGTTGGGACAACAACAATGAGCAGTTCTTC. It encodes CASSWDNNNEQFF.

V gene TRBV18 combines with J gene TRBJ2-5; D may be TRBD2 (5 bases). Germline-derived CDR1 and CDR2 are KGHSH and LQKENI. This CDR3 is 13 amino acids long. V lost 2 bases and J 3 bases, leaving 7 bases between the germline ends. The CDR3 loop reads CASSPTGKETQYF. For the CDR3, the DNA is TGTGCCAGCTCACCAACGGGGAAAGAGACCCAGTACTTC.

Note on this clone: Other DNA sequences in the same sample also yield this CDR3. This rearrangement joins TRBV3-1 (or the pseudogene TRBV3-2) to TRBJ1-2; D may be TRBD1 (6 bases). V was shortened by 1 base and J by 3 bases, with 9 bases between the two germline ends. The CDR3 has 14 amino acids. Germline CDR1 and CDR2: LGHDT and YNNKEL (reference sequence). The CDR3 is CASSQAPGDYGYTF. In DNA form, the CDR3 reads TGTGCCAGCAGCCAAGCCCCAGGGGACTATGGCTACACCTTC.

The CDR3 bases are TGTGCCAGTAGCCAGACAGGGCGGCAAGCTTTCTTT. This translates into CASSQTGRQAFF. The chain combines TRBV19 with TRBJ1-1; 7 bases fit TRBD1. Per germline, CDR1 LNHDA and CDR2 SQIVND (reference sequence). V lost 6 bases, J lost 9 bases, and 7 bases stayed unmatched. The CDR3 length is 12 residues.

The chain couples TRBV14 to TRBJ2-7, with TRBD2 matching 11 bases. After removal of 1 base from V and 2 bases from J, the junction contained 1 base not matched to a gene. Germline V gene data show CDR1 as SGHDN and CDR2 as FVKESK. The CDR3 extends over 15 amino acids. The CDR3 nucleotides are TGTGCCAGCAGCCAAGCTAGCGGGGGGACCTACGAGCAGTACTTC. This codes for CASSQASGGTYEQYF.

This clone was seen just once. The chain recombines TRBV4-2 with TRBJ2-3; 8 nucleotides line up with TRBD2. The CDR3 length is 14 residues. V was pared by 10 bases and J by 3 bases, with 9 bases of the junction left unmatched. The germline CDR1 and CDR2 sequences are LGHNA and YNFKEQ. CDR3 loop: CATQRERGTDTQYF. Written as DNA, the CDR3 is TGTGCCACCCAGCGGGAGAGGGGGACAGATACGCAGTATTTT.

The J gene is TRBJ1-1, the V gene TRBV10-3; D is unresolved. Germline V gives CDR1 ENHRY, CDR2 SYGVKD. The CDR3 is 11 residues long. Trimming took 3 bases from V and 8 from J, leaving 7 bases between them. The CDR3 nucleotides read TGTGCCATCAGTGAACGGGGAGAAGCTTTCTTT. Its protein product is CAISERGEAFF.

The rearrangement joins TRBV27 to TRBJ1-3; possible D gene TRBD1, 5 bases. V lost 6 bases and J 0 bases, leaving 9 bases between the germline ends. The CDR3 is 14 residues long. Germline values: CDR1 MNHEY, CDR2 SMNVEV (reference sequence). For the CDR3, the DNA is TGTGCCAGCAGCGACAGCTTCTCTGGAAACACCATATATTTT. This encodes CASSDSFSGNTIYF.

This chain connects TRBV29-1 to TRBJ1-1; possibly TRBD1 for D (6 bases). Germline V gives CDR1 SQVTM, CDR2 ANQGSEA. This CDR3 has 13 residues. V lost 7 bases to trimming and J lost 1 base, with 13 bases between them. Here the CDR3 reads CSAKGHRNTEAFF. The CDR3 DNA reads as TGCAGCGCTAAGGGACACAGGAACACTGAAGCTTTCTTT.

The chain joins TRBV5-5 to TRBJ2-7; 7 nucleotides match TRBD2. CDR1 and CDR2 from the germline V gene are SGHKS and YYEKEE (reference sequence). V lost 0 bases, J lost 6 bases, and 9 bases stayed unmatched. The CDR3 contains 15 residues. The CDR3 loop is CASSLVSSGWGEQYF. CDR3 sequence (DNA): TGTGCCAGCAGCTTGGTGTCTAGCGGTTGGGGCGAGCAGTACTTC.

The chain has TRBV11-2 and TRBJ1-2, with D perhaps matching TRBD1 (6 bases). Germline values: CDR1 SGHAT, CDR2 FQNNGV. CDR3 size: 14 residues. Trimming left V 5 bases short and J 4 bases short, with 14 bases between. This CDR3 is CASSRVGRGYGYTF. The CDR3 DNA is TGTGCCAGCAGCCGCGTGGGCAGGGGCTATGGCTACACCTTC.

The J gene is TRBJ2-2, the V gene TRBV28, with 7 bases that match TRBD1. The germline V gene has CDR1 MDHEN and CDR2 SYDVKM. CDR3 length: 15 amino acids. With 6 bases clipped from V and 1 base from J, the junction kept 5 bases outside the gene matches. The CDR3 sequence is CASRPGTENTGELFF. For the CDR3, the DNA is TGTGCCAGCAGGCCAGGGACAGAGAACACCGGGGAGCTGTTTTTT.

The chain joins TRBV12-3 or TRBV12-4 to TRBJ1-4; D gene uncertain. V dropped 5 bases and J dropped 7 bases, with 11 bases sitting between them. The CDR3 contains 13 residues. This CDR3 reads CASSDFLVEKLFF. The CDR3 DNA reads as TGTGCCAGCAGTGACTTCCTTGTTGAAAAACTGTTTTTT.

This clone was seen a few times. The rearrangement links TRBV7-9 to TRBJ2-2; TRBD2 agrees at 7 bases. The CDR3 runs 15 residues. The germline gives CDR1 SEHNR, CDR2 FQNEAQ (reference sequence). Losses at the gene ends were 2 bases for V and 1 base for J; bases not matched to a gene: 1. CDR3 nucleotides: TGTGCCAGCAGCTTAACGGGGGGGAACACCGGGGAGCTGTTTTTT. As protein: CASSLTGGNTGELFF.

This rearrangement joins TRBV5-4 to TRBJ2-1; 7 positions match TRBD2. This CDR3 has 16 residues. Germline values: CDR1 SGHNT, CDR2 YYREEE (reference sequence). V gave up 3 bases and J gave up 5 bases; unmatched junction bases: 11. The CDR3 here is CASSSGGIRENNEQFF. The CDR3 bases are TGTGCCAGCAGCTCCGGGGGGATTAGAGAGAACAATGAGCAGTTCTTC.

V is TRBV7-2 and J is TRBJ2-7; the match to TRBD1 covers 8 bases. V trimming: 3 bases; J trimming: 4 bases; junction bases outside the gene matches: 2. CDR1 and CDR2 from the germline V gene are SGHTA and FQGNSA. The CDR3 consists of 13 residues. CDR3 sequence reads: CASSFQGAYEQYF. CDR3 DNA: TGTGCCAGCAGCTTCCAGGGGGCATACGAGCAGTACTTC. The complete variable domain, with remaining parts taken from reference TRBV7-2 and TRBJ2-7, reads GAGVSQSPSNKVTEKGKDVELRCDPISGHTALYWYRQSLGQGLEFLIYFQGNSAPDKSGLPSDRFSAERTGGSVSTLTIQRTQQEDSAVYLCASSFQGAYEQYFGPGTRLTVT.

The chain couples TRBV3-1 (or the pseudogene TRBV3-2) to TRBJ1-4; D unclear. This CDR3 has 15 residues. Germline V gives CDR1 LGHDT, CDR2 YNNKEL (reference sequence). V was clipped by 0 bases and J by 2 bases, with 7 bases between them. CDR3 amino acids: CASSQEGWTNEKLFF. For the CDR3, the DNA is TGTGCCAGCAGCCAAGAGGGCTGGACTAATGAAAAACTGTTTTTT.